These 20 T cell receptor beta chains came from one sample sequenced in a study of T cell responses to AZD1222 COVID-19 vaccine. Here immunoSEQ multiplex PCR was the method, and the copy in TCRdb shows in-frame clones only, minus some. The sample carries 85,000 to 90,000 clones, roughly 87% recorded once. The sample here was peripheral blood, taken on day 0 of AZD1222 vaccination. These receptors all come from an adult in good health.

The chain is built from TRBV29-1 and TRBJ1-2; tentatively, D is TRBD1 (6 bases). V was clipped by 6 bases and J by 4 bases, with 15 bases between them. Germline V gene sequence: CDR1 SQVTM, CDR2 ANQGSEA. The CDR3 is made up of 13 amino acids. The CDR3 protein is CSVVTGTSYGYTF. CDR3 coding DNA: TGCAGCGTGGTTACAGGGACCTCCTATGGCTACACCTTC.

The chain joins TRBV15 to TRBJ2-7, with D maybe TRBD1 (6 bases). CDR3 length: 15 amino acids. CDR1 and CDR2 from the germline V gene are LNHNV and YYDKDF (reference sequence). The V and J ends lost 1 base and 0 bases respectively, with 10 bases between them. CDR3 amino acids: CATSRGTVNSYEQYF. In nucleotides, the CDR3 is TGTGCCACCAGCAGAGGGACAGTGAACTCCTACGAGCAGTACTTC.

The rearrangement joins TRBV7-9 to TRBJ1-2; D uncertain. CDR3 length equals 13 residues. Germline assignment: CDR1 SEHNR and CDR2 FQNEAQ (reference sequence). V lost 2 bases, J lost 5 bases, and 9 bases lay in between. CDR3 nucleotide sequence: TGTGCCAGCAGCTTACATGGTAGTTATGGCTACACCTTC. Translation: CASSLHGSYGYTF.

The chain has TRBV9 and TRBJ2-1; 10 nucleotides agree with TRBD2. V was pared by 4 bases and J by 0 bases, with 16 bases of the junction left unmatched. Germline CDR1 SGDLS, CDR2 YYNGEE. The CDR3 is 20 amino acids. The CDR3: CASSSSSGSLFLASYNEQFF. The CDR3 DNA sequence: TGTGCCAGCAGCTCTTCTAGCGGGAGCTTATTTCTTGCCTCCTACAATGAGCAGTTCTTC.

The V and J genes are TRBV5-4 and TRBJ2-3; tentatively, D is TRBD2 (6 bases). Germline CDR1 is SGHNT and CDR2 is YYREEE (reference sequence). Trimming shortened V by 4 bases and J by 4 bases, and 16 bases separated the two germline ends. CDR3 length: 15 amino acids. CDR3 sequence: CASSKDPGGADTQYF. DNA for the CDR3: TGTGCCAGCAGCAAGGATCCCGGCGGGGCAGATACGCAGTATTTT.

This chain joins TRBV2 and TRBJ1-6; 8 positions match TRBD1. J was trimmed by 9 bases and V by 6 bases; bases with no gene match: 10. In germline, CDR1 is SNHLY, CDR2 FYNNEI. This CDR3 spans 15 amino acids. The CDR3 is CASRGWGTGPSPLHF. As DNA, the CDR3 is TGTGCCAGCAGGGGATGGGGGACAGGCCCTTCACCCCTCCACTTT.

The DNA of the CDR3 is TGTGCCTGGATGGGTCGGGTTGGGGAAAAACTGTTTTTT. Translated: CAWMGRVGEKLFF. The chain uses TRBV30 and TRBJ1-4; unclear D gene. Looked up from germline, CDR1 is GTSNPN and CDR2 is SVGIG (reference sequence). Trimming cost V 4 bases and J 8 bases, with 14 bases left between them. The CDR3 contains 13 residues.

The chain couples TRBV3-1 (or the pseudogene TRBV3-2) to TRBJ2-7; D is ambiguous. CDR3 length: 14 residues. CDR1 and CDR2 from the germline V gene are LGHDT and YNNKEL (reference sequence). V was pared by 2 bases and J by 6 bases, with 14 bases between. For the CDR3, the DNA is TGTGCCAGCAGCCAAAGCCCATCGAAGGGCGAGCAGTACTTC. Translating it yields CASSQSPSKGEQYF.

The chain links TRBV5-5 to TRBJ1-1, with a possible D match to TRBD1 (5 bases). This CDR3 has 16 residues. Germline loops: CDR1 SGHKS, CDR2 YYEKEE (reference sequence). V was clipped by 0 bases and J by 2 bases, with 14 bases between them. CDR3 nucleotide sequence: TGTGCCAGCAGCTTGGGCCAGGGTTCCCCTAACACTGAAGCTTTCTTT. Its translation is CASSLGQGSPNTEAFF.

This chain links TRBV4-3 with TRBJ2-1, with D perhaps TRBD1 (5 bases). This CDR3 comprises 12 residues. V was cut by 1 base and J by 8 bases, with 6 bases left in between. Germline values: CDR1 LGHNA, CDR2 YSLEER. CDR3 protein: CASSQARDEQFF. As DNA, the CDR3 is TGCGCCAGCAGCCAAGCCAGGGATGAGCAGTTCTTC.

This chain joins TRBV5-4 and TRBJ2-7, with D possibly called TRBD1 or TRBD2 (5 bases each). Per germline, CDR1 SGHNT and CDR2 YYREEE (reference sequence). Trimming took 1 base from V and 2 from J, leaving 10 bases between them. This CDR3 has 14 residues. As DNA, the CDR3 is TGTGCCAGCAGCTTGACAATGGGACCCTACGAGCAGTACTTC. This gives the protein CASSLTMGPYEQYF.

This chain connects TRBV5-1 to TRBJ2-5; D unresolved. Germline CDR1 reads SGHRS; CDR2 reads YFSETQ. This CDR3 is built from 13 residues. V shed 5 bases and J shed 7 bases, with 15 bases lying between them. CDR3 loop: CASRRDPSVTQYF. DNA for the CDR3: TGCGCCAGCAGGAGAGATCCCTCCGTGACCCAGTACTTC.

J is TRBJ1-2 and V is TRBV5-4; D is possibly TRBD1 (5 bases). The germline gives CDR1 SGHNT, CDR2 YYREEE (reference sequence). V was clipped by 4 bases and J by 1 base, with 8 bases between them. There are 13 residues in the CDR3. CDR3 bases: TGTGCCAGCAGCCCCGACAGTAACTATGGCTACACCTTC. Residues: CASSPDSNYGYTF.

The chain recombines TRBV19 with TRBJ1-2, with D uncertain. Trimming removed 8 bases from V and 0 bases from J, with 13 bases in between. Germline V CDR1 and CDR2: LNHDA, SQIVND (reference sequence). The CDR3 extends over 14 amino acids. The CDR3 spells CASAGQRANYGYTF. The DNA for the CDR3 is TGTGCCAGTGCTGGGCAGAGAGCTAACTATGGCTACACCTTC.

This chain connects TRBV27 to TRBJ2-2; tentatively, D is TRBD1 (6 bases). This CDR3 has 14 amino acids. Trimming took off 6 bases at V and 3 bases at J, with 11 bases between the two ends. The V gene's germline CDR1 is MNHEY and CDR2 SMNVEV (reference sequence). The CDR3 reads CASRGAGDTGELFF. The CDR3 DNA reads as TGTGCCAGCAGGGGGGCAGGGGACACCGGGGAGCTGTTTTTT.

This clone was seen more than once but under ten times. The CDR3 DNA follows: TGTGCCAGCAGCCAAGCCTTCCTTCCCTACAATGAGCAGTTCTTC. This encodes CASSQAFLPYNEQFF. This chain joins TRBV3-1 (or the pseudogene TRBV3-2) and TRBJ2-1; D is unclear. Trimming left V 1 base short and J 2 bases short, with 9 bases between. The V gene's germline CDR1 is LGHDT and CDR2 YNNKEL (reference sequence). This CDR3 comprises 15 residues.

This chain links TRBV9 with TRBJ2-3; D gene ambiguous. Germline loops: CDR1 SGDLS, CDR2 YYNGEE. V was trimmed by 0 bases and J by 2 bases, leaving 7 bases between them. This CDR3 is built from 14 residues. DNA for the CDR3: TGTGCCAGCAGCGTAGCCGGCACCACAGATACGCAGTATTTT. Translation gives CASSVAGTTDTQYF.

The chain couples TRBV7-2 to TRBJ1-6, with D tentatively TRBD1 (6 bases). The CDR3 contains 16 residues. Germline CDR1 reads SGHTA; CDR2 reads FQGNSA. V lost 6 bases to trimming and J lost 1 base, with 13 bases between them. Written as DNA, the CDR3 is TGTGCCAGCAGGCAGGGGACGGTGTCCTATAATTCACCCCTCCACTTT. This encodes CASRQGTVSYNSPLHF.

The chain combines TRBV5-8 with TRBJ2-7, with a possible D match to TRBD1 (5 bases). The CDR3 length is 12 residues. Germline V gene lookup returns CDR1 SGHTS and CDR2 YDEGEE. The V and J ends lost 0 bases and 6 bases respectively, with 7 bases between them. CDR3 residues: CASSLDRREQYF. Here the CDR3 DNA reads TGTGCCAGCAGCTTGGACAGGCGCGAGCAGTACTTC.

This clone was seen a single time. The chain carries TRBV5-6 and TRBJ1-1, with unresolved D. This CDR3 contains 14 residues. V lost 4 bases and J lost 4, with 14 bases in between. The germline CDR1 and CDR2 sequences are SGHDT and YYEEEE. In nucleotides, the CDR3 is TGTGCCAGCAGCCGACCTTTCAGAGGCACTGAAGCTTTCTTT. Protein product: CASSRPFRGTEAFF.